This T cell receptor beta chain was recovered during a study of blood T cell repertoires in COVID-19. Study in general: Donors in the United States, Italy and Spain gave samples during acute or convalescent COVID-19. Sample material is recorded as cDNA or gDNA derived from T cells, B-cell-depleted T cells, or PBMCs.

In the authors' methods: Estimates of nucleated cell counts were drawn from the amplification of reference gene primers. This table comes from immunoSEQ multiplex PCR, and its TCRdb copy is limited to in-frame clones, with some not included. V and J calls and clone size are copied from that table; D and trimming were computed from the DNA. The table lists under 200,000 clones, 87% of them singletons. This clone was seen only once. Sequencing was done on a sample of peripheral blood. This TCR derives from a man between 60 and 75 years old with active or convalescent COVID-19.

This chain's CDR3 is CASRKGAGGYTF. DNA of the CDR3: TGCGCCAGCAGGAAGGGGGCGGGTGGCTACACCTTC. The gene calls are TRBV10-1 and TRBJ1-2, with 7 positions matching TRBD1. The germline V gene has CDR1 WNHNN and CDR2 SYGVQD (reference sequence). Unmatched junction bases numbered 5, after V lost 6 bases and J lost 7 bases. The CDR3 covers 12 residues.